This is a list of T cell receptor beta chains from one sample in a study of PD-1 blockade in classical Hodgkin lymphoma. The method was immunoSEQ multiplex PCR; TCRdb's version includes in-frame clones alone and lacks a portion of them. The data hold almost 100,000 clones, with roughly 92% observed a single time. This specimen consisted of peripheral blood mononuclear cells (PBMCs), obtained at baseline. These receptors were collected from a human donor with classical Hodgkin lymphoma. The CDR3 runs from the conserved cysteine through the conserved F or W. The order of the fields is J gene, clone size, D gene, V gene, CDR3 DNA, CDR3 protein. The D gene is left open where the match is weak. Size is stated for part of the rows, as once, few or many counts, or as a class when the clone is expanded.

J: TRBJ1-1; size: .; D: .; V: TRBV6-6; DNA: TGTGCCAGCAGGACCCGGGGTGGACACAGCAACACTGAAGCTTTCTTT; CDR3: CASRTRGGHSNTEAFF
J: TRBJ1-5; size: once; D: .; V: TRBV6-1; DNA: TGTGCCAGCATCCTCAGGTTTAGCAATCAGCCCCAGCATTTT; CDR3: CASILRFSNQPQHF
J: TRBJ2-7; size: .; D: TRBD1; V: TRBV27; DNA: TGTGCCAGCAGGAGTACAGGGGCGGGCGAGCAGTACTTC; CDR3: CASRSTGAGEQYF
J: TRBJ2-7; size: .; D: .; V: TRBV28; DNA: TGTGCCAGCAGTTTCTCCCTTATAGTAGTTTCAGGACAGCAGTACTTC; CDR3: CASSFSLIVVSGQQYF
J: TRBJ1-5; size: .; D: .; V: TRBV29-1; DNA: TGCAGCGTGAGGGGGAATGTGGATCAGCCCCAGCATTTT; CDR3: CSVRGNVDQPQHF
J: TRBJ2-5; size: .; D: TRBD2; V: TRBV27; DNA: TGTGCCAGCAGCCCCGGGACTAGCGGCCTCGGTCCTAGAGGGACCCAGTACTTC; CDR3: CASSPGTSGLGPRGTQYF
J: TRBJ1-3; size: .; D: TRBD1; V: TRBV15; DNA: TGTGCCACCAGCAGCCGGGACAGCTCTGGAAACACCATATATTTT; CDR3: CATSSRDSSGNTIYF
J: TRBJ2-1; size: .; D: TRBD2; V: TRBV11-2; DNA: TGTGCCAGCAGCTTAGATCTGGCTAGCGGGAGCGTCTACAATGAGCAGTTCTTC; CDR3: CASSLDLASGSVYNEQFF
J: TRBJ1-2; size: once; D: .; V: TRBV5-1; DNA: TGCGCCAGCAGCTTGGGGTTGTCCAGGGTCTATGGCTACACCTTC; CDR3: CASSLGLSRVYGYTF
J: TRBJ2-7; size: .; D: TRBD1; V: TRBV29-1; DNA: TGCAGCGTTAACCCCGGGACAGGGGGTAGGGACGAGCAGTACTTC; CDR3: CSVNPGTGGRDEQYF
J: TRBJ1-2; size: .; D: .; V: TRBV29-1; DNA: TGCAGCGTGGGGACCCTCTATGGCTACACCTTC; CDR3: CSVGTLYGYTF
J: TRBJ1-1; size: .; D: .; V: TRBV18; DNA: TGTGCCAGCTCAGGCTCTCTGGGGAGCACTGAAGCTTTCTTT; CDR3: CASSGSLGSTEAFF
J: TRBJ2-5; size: .; D: .; V: TRBV5-1; DNA: TGCGCCAGCAGCTTGGACAGTCAAGAGACCCAGTACTTC; CDR3: CASSLDSQETQYF
J: TRBJ2-1; size: .; D: .; V: TRBV7-8; DNA: TGTGCCAGCAGCTCCTATACGACAATGAGCTCCTACAATGAGCAGTTCTTC; CDR3: CASSSYTTMSSYNEQFF
J: TRBJ2-7; size: .; D: TRBD1; V: TRBV5-1; DNA: TGCGCCAGCAGCTTGGTAGGGGGCGCTCAGTACGAGCAGTACTTC; CDR3: CASSLVGGAQYEQYF
J: TRBJ2-7; size: .; D: .; V: TRBV29-1; DNA: TGCAGCGTTGTGGGCCCCGAGGACGAGCAGTACTTC; CDR3: CSVVGPEDEQYF
J: TRBJ2-1; size: .; D: TRBD2; V: TRBV11-3; DNA: TGTGCCAGCAGCTTTACGGGGCTAGCGGGAGAAGTTGAGCAGTTCTTC; CDR3: CASSFTGLAGEVEQFF